The 16 T cell receptor beta chains presented below share a single source sample, sequenced in a study of T cell responses to AZD1222 COVID-19 vaccine. Profiled with immunoSEQ multiplex PCR; TCRdb holds only in-frame clones, not every one. The sample carries 85,000 to 120,000 clones, about 90% recorded once. The specimen comprised peripheral blood, sampled on day 0 of AZD1222 vaccination. The source of these receptors is an adult in good health.

The chain employs TRBV10-1 and TRBJ1-6; 9 bases agree with TRBD1. There are 14 residues in the CDR3. Trimming removed 8 bases from V and 7 bases from J; junction bases left unmatched: 6. Per germline, CDR1 WNHNN and CDR2 SYGVQD (reference sequence). The CDR3 loop reads CASRRDRVNSPLHF. The CDR3 DNA reads as TGCGCCAGCCGCCGGGACAGGGTAAATTCACCCCTCCACTTT.

This clone was seen more than once but under ten times. This chain joins TRBV6-5 and TRBJ2-1, with TRBD2 matching 7 bases. The CDR3 length is 15 residues. Per the germline V gene, CDR1 is MNHEY and CDR2 is SVGAGI. V lost 2 bases, J lost 5 bases, and 6 bases stayed unmatched. CDR3 sequence reads: CASSYLSGKDNEQFF. DNA of the CDR3: TGTGCCAGCAGTTACCTAAGCGGGAAGGACAATGAGCAGTTCTTC.

This clone was counted once. The chain uses TRBV7-3 and TRBJ1-1; 8 nucleotides match TRBD1. This CDR3 is built from 17 residues. The V segment lost 5 bases and the J segment 2 bases; nucleotides outside the gene matches: 13. Germline CDR1 is SGHTA and CDR2 is FQGTGA. The CDR3 DNA reads as TGTGCCAGCAGCAGTGGGAGGGGGACAGGTCGAAACACTGAAGCTTTCTTT. Its translation is CASSSGRGTGRNTEAFF.

This chain uses TRBV7-2 with TRBJ2-2, with 10 bases lining up with TRBD2. J gave up 4 bases and V 5 bases, and 4 bases lay outside the gene matches. Germline-derived CDR1 and CDR2 are SGHTA and FQGNSA. The CDR3 consists of 15 residues. The CDR3 spells CASSLSGRTTGELFF. The CDR3 DNA reads TGTGCCAGCAGCCTTAGCGGGAGGACCACCGGGGAGCTGTTTTTT.

V is TRBV25-1 and J is TRBJ2-1; D gene ambiguous. The length of the CDR3 is 13 residues. V was trimmed by 3 bases and J by 9 bases, leaving 12 bases between them. Germline V lookup: CDR1 MGHDK, CDR2 SYGVNS. Written as DNA, the CDR3 is TGTGCCAGCAGTGATCTGACTCGTACTGAGCAGTTCTTC. It is translated as CASSDLTRTEQFF. The full variable domain, rest sourced from reference TRBV25-1 and TRBJ2-1, is EADIYQTPRYLVIGTGKKITLECSQTMGHDKMYWYQQDPGMELHLIHYSYGVNSTEKGDLSSESTVSRIRTEHFPLTLESARPSHTSQYLCASSDLTRTEQFFGPGTRLTVL.

The chain is built from TRBV15 and TRBJ1-2, with D perhaps matching TRBD1 (6 bases). The V gene lost 3 bases and the J gene lost 2 bases, with 16 bases spanning the gap. The length of the CDR3 is 16 residues. Germline CDR1 reads LNHNV; CDR2 reads YYDKDF (reference sequence). CDR3 DNA sequence: TGTGCCACCAGCAGTTCACCCCGGGACACAAACTATGGCTACACCTTC. Its translation is CATSSSPRDTNYGYTF.

The rearrangement joins TRBV10-1 to TRBJ2-1; 10 bases line up with TRBD1. Germline trimming cut 6 bases from V and 8 bases from J; bases unmatched to any gene: 4. In germline, CDR1 is WNHNN, CDR2 SYGVQD (reference sequence). The CDR3 is made up of 13 amino acids. In nucleotides, the CDR3 is TGCGCCAGCAGGAGACAGGGGGCAGATGAGCAGTTCTTC. Its translation is CASRRQGADEQFF.

The gene calls are TRBV25-1 and TRBJ2-7, with unresolved D. The CDR3 contains 13 residues. V was pared by 4 bases and J by 7 bases, with 14 bases between. Germline V gene data show CDR1 as MGHDK and CDR2 as SYGVNS. The CDR3 nucleotides are TGTGCCAGCAGTGCACTAAACCCCAGAGAGCAGTACTTC. It encodes CASSALNPREQYF.

This chain links TRBV9 with TRBJ2-7; D is undetermined. The germline V gene has CDR1 SGDLS and CDR2 YYNGEE. V was shortened by 3 bases and J by 0 bases, with 10 bases between the two germline ends. This CDR3 is 14 amino acids long. The CDR3 DNA reads TGTGCCAGCAGCGGGTTCCCCAGCTCCTACGAGCAGTACTTC. Protein sequence: CASSGFPSSYEQYF.

The chain combines TRBV5-1 with TRBJ2-2; D unclear. Trimming took off 0 bases at V and 2 bases at J, with 14 bases between the two ends. The CDR3 consists of 17 residues. Looked up from germline, CDR1 is SGHRS and CDR2 is YFSETQ. CDR3 in DNA: TGCGCCAGCAGCTTGGCCAGGACCGGATCTAACACCGGGGAGCTGTTTTTT. Encoded protein: CASSLARTGSNTGELFF.

The chain employs TRBV4-3 and TRBJ1-1; D possibly corresponds to TRBD1 (6 bases). With 0 bases removed from V and 9 bases from J, the gap between germline ends came to 20 bases. Germline lookup yields CDR1 LGHNA and CDR2 YSLEER. This CDR3 spans 16 amino acids. In nucleotides, the CDR3 is TGCGCCAGCAGCCAAGACTTGCGGACAGCGGGTAAAAAAGCTTTCTTT. Amino acid sequence: CASSQDLRTAGKKAFF.

This chain uses TRBV5-1 with TRBJ2-1, with 8 positions matching TRBD1. Germline loops: CDR1 SGHRS, CDR2 YFSETQ. V shed 1 base, J shed 6 bases, and the junction held 15 bases outside the gene matches. This CDR3 contains 18 residues. This CDR3 is CASSLRLERQGSGNEQFF. CDR3 DNA sequence: TGCGCCAGCAGCTTGAGACTCGAGAGACAGGGGAGCGGCAATGAGCAGTTCTTC. The variable domain in full, completed from reference TRBV5-1 and TRBJ2-1, reads KAGVTQTPRYLIKTRGQQVTLSCSPISGHRSVSWYQQTPGQGLQFLFEYFSETQRNKGNFPGRFSGRQFSNSRSEMNVSTLELGDSALYLCASSLRLERQGSGNEQFFGPGTRLTVL.

The gene calls are TRBV28 and TRBJ2-5; 7 bases are a match to TRBD2. CDR3 size: 15 residues. V gave up 5 bases and J gave up 4 bases; unmatched junction bases: 10. Germline V gene data show CDR1 as MDHEN and CDR2 as SYDVKM. The CDR3 is CASSGIAGARETQYF. The CDR3 coding sequence is TGTGCCAGCAGTGGGATTGCGGGAGCGCGAGAGACCCAGTACTTC.

The CDR3 DNA reads TGCAGTTACACGGGCAGATCATACGAGCAGTACTTC. Its translation is CSYTGRSYEQYF. The V and J genes are TRBV29-1 and TRBJ2-7, with D unresolved. Germline CDR1 is SQVTM and CDR2 is ANQGSEA. The CDR3 totals 12 residues.

CDR3 DNA: TGTGCCTGGGCCACAACTAATGAAAAACTGTTTTTT. Its protein product is CAWATTNEKLFF. This sequence joins TRBV30 and TRBJ1-4; D gene unclear. V lost 5 bases, J lost 0 bases, and 4 bases lay in between. This CDR3 comprises 12 residues. The germline V gene encodes CDR1 GTSNPN and CDR2 SVGIG (reference sequence).

The chain recombines TRBV7-9 with TRBJ1-5, with D hard to call. V lost 5 bases to trimming and J lost 7 bases, with 15 bases between them. Germline V gene lookup returns CDR1 SEHNR and CDR2 FQNEAQ (reference sequence). The CDR3 sequence is 14 residues long. This CDR3 reads CASSRGSLAQPQHF. The CDR3, as DNA: TGTGCCAGCAGCCGTGGGTCATTAGCACAGCCCCAGCATTTT.